This T cell receptor (beta chain) was retrieved from a study of blood T cell repertoires in COVID-19 (TCRdb year 2020). Concerning the study at large: Samples from collaborators originated in the United States, Italy and Spain and spanned both the acute and convalescent phases of COVID-19. The material from the prospective study consisted of cDNA or gDNA derived from T cells, B-cell-depleted T cells, or PBMCs. HLA class I and class II types, where available, came from metadata supplied by the sample provider rather than from assay-based typing. A freely available public database, intended as a resource for researchers studying the immune response to SARS-CoV-2, is where the repertoires were released. Sample metadata almost always included a de-identified subject ID, COVID-19 status, age in years and sex. The samples were drawn from the first 160 participants of the ongoing ImmuneRACE study and from 950 to 1,500 subjects provided by 6 global collaborators. Subjects who had been exposed to COVID-19, were actively infected with it, or had recovered from it provided the deeply sampled blood TCRbeta repertoires that made up the dataset.

TCRbeta CDR3 regions were amplified from genomic DNA by means of the immunoSEQ Assay, a bias-controlled multiplex PCR. In the authors' own workflow: The number of nucleated cells in each sample was estimated by amplification of reference gene primers within the assay. To quantify the absolute abundance of each unique TCRbeta CDR3 rearrangement, sequence reads were collapsed and filtered. For each sample, productive Simpson clonality was calculated by taking the square root of Simpson's diversity index across productive rearrangements. TCRdb's version of the immuneACCESS table is confined to in-frame rearrangements and falls short of the full clone set. An unresolved V gene accounts for under half of the shortfall where checked; the remainder is of unknown origin. V and J calls and clone size are given by that table; D and trimming were obtained from the DNA. Here the sample has fewer than 350,000 clones; nearly 90% occur a single time. The top ten clonotypes cover 1.7% of the sample.

Participants in the prospective study were enrolled through a virtual design, were aged about 18 to 100 years, and lived in 24 United States geographic areas. In the prospective study, participants were assigned to cohorts based on the clinical history participants reported in a screening survey and a study questionnaire. Each participant in the prospective study had whole blood, serum and a nasopharyngeal or oropharyngeal swab collected by mobile phlebotomists. Additional blood draws and questionnaires over an approximately two-month period could optionally be provided by prospective study participants. Prospective study blood samples were shipped either frozen or at room temperature before DNA extraction. This clone was counted a single time. Its antigen is unknown. No base-level quality is on record; no much larger clone is a single base apart. CDR1 and CDR2, per the germline V gene, are SGHRS and YFSETQ. The CDR3 has 16 amino acids, counting the end cysteine and phenylalanine. Only the CDR3 DNA is retained, 48 bases long and in frame from the first base. Deletion took 3 bases off V and 0 bases off J, with a span of 14 bases between the germline ends.

Summary of the overall study and its limitations: Clinical and demographic metadata were provided uncurated, with the amount varying by source and participant.

The sequence was obtained from a woman younger than 30 with acute COVID-19. The material sequenced was PBMCs or T cells enriched from blood (not recorded which). The rearrangement joined TRBV5-1 to TRBJ2-3; 6 matching bases give a weak D call of TRBD1. In nucleotide form, the sequence is TGCGCCAGCAGCTCAGGGACACGGATAAGCACAGATACGCAGTATTTT. It translates to CASSSGTRISTDTQYF.